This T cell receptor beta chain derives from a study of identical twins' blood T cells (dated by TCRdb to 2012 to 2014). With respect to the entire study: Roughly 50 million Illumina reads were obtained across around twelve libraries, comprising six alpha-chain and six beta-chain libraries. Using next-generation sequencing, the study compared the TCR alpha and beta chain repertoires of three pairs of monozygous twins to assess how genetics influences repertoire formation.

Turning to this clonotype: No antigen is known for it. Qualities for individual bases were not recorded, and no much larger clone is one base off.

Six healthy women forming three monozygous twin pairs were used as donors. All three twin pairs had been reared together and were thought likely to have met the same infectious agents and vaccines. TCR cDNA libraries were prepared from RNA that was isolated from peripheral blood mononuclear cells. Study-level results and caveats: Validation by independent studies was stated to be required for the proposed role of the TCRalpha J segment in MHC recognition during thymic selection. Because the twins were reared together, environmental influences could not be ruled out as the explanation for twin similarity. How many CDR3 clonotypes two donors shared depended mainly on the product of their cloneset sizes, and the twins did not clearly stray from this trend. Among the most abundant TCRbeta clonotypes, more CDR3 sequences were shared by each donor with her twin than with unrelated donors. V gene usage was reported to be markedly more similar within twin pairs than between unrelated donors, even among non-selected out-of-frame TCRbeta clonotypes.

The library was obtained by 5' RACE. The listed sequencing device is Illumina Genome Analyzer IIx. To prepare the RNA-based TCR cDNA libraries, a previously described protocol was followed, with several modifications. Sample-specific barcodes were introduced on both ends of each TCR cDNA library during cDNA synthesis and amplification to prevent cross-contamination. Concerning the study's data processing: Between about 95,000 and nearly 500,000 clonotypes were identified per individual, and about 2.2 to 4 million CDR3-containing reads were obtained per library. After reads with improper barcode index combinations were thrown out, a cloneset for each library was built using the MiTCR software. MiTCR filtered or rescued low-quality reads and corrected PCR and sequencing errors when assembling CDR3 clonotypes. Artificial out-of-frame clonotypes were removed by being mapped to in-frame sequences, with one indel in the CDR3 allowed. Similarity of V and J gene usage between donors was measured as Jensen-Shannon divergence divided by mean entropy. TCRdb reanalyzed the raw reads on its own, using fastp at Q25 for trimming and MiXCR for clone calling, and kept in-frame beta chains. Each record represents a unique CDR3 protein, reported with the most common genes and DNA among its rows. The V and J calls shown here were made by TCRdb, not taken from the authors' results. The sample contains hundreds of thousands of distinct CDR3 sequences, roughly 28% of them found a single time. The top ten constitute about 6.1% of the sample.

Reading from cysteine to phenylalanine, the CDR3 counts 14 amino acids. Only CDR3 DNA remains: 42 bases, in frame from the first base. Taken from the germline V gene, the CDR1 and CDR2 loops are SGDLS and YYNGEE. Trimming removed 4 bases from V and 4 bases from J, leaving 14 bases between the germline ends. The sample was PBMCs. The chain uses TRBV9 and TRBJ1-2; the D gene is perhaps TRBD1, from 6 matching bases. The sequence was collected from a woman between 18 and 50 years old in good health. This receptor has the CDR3 CASSPKTGTYGYTF. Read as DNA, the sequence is TGTGCCAGCAGCCCCAAAACAGGGACCTATGGCTACACCTTC.